The source of this T cell receptor (beta chain) is a study of cytomegalovirus exposure and HLA in healthy donors. Profiling relied on immunoSEQ multiplex PCR, and the TCRdb table lists in-frame clones only, not all of them. The sample has about 140,000 clones, approximately 94% seen once. Details on this clone: Its antigen is still unknown.

J was trimmed by 4 bases and V by 4 bases; bases with no gene match: 10. CDR1 is SQVTM, CDR2 ANQGSEA, per germline. The CDR3 loop spans 15 amino acids. Study observations and caveats: For most TCR sequences rarity was the rule, although some public TCRs occurred in many donors. Researchers counted around 180 TCR beta chains as cytomegalovirus-associated.

This TCR came from a man between 18 and 35 years old in good health and CMV-seropositive. Sequenced sample: PBMCs. J is TRBJ2-3 and V is TRBV29-1; 8 bases map to TRBD2. This CDR3 reads CSVGHGAGGSDTQYF. The CDR3 DNA sequence: TGCAGCGTTGGTCATGGGGCGGGAGGCTCAGATACGCAGTATTTT.